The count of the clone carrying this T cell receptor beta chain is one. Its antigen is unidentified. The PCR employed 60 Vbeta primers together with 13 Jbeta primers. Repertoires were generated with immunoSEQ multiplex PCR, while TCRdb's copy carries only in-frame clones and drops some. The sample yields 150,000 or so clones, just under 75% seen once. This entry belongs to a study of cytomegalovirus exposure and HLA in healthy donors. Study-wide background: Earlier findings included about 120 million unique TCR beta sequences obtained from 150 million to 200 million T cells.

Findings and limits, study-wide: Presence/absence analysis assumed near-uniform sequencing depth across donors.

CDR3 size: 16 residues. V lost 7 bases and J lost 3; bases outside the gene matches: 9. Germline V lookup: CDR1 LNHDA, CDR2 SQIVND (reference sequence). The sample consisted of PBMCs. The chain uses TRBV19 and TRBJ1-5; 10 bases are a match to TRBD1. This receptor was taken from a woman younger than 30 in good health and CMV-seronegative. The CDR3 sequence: CASNHRQGANNQPQHF. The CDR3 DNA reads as TGTGCCAGTAACCACCGACAGGGGGCAAACAATCAGCCCCAGCATTTT.